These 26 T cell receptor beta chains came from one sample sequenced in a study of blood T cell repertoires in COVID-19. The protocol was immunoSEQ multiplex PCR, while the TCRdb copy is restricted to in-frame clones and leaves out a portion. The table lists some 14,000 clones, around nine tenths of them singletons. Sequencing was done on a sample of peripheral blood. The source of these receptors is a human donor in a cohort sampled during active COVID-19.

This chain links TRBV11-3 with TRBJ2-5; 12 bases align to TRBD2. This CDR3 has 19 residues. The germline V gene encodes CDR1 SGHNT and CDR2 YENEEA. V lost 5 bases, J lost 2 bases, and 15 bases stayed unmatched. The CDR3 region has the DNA TGTGCCAGCAGCGCCCGACTAGCGGGAGAAGTCCCTCCTCAAGAGACCCAGTACTTC. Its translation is CASSARLAGEVPPQETQYF.

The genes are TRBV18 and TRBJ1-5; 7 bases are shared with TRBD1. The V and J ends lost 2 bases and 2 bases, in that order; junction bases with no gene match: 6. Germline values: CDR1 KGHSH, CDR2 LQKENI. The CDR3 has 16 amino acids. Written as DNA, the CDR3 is TGTGCCAGCTCACCAGGGGGGCAGGGGGGCAATCAGCCCCAGCATTTT. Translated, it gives CASSPGGQGGNQPQHF.

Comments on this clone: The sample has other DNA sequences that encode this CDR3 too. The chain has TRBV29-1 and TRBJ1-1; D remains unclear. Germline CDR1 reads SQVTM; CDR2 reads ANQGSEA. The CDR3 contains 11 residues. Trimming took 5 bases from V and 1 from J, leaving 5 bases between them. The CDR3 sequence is CSVSGNTEAFF. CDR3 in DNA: TGCAGCGTTTCAGGGAACACTGAAGCTTTCTTT. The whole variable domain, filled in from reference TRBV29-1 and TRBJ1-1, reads SAVISQKPSRDICQRGTSLTIQCQVDSQVTMMFWYRQQPGQSLTLIATANQGSEATYESGFVIDKFPISRPNLTFSTLTVSNMSPEDSSIYLCSVSGNTEAFFGQGTRLTVV.

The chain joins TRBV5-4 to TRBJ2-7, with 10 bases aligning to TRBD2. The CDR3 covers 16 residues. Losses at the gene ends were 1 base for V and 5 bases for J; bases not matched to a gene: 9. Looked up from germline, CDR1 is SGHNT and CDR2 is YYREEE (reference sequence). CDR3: CASSLQLAGVRNEQYF. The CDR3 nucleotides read TGTGCCAGCAGCTTGCAGCTAGCGGGAGTGCGTAACGAGCAGTACTTC.

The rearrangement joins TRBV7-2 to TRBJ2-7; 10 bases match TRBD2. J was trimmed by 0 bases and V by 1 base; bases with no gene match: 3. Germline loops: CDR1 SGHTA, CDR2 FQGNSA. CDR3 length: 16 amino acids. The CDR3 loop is CASSLGTSGYSYEQYF. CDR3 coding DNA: TGTGCCAGCAGCTTAGGGACTAGCGGTTACTCCTACGAGCAGTACTTC. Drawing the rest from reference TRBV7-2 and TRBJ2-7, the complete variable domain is GAGVSQSPSNKVTEKGKDVELRCDPISGHTALYWYRQSLGQGLEFLIYFQGNSAPDKSGLPSDRFSAERTGGSVSTLTIQRTQQEDSAVYLCASSLGTSGYSYEQYFGPGTRLTVT.

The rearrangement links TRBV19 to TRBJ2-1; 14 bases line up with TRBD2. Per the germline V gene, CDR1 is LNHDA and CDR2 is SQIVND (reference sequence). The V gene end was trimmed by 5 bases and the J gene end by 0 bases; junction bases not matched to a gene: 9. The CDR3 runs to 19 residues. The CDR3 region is CASSPRPGTSGSSYNEQFF. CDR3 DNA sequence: TGTGCCAGTAGTCCCCGTCCCGGGACTAGCGGGAGCTCCTACAATGAGCAGTTCTTC. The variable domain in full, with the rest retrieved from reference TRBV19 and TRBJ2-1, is DGGITQSPKYLFRKEGQNVTLSCEQNLNHDAMYWYRQDPGQGLRLIYYSQIVNDFQKGDIAEGYSVSREKKESFPLTVTSAQKNPTAFYLCASSPRPGTSGSSYNEQFFGPGTRLTVL.

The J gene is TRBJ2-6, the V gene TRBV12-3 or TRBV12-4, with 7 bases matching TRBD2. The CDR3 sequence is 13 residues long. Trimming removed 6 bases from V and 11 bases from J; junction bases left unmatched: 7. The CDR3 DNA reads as TGTGCCAGCAGCCCATTGGGGAGGGACGTCCTGACTTTC. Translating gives CASSPLGRDVLTF.

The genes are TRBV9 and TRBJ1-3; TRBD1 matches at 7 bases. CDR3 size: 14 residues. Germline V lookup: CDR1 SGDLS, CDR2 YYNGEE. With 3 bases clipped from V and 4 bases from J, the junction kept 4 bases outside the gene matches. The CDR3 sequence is CASSGDRAGNTIYF. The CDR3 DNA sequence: TGTGCCAGCAGCGGAGACAGGGCAGGAAACACCATATATTTT.

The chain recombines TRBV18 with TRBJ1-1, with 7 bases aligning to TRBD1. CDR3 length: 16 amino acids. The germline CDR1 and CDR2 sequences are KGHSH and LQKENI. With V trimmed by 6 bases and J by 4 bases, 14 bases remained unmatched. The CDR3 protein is CASSSGAGGRSTEAFF. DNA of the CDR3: TGTGCCAGCTCCTCGGGGGCAGGGGGTAGGAGCACTGAAGCTTTCTTT.

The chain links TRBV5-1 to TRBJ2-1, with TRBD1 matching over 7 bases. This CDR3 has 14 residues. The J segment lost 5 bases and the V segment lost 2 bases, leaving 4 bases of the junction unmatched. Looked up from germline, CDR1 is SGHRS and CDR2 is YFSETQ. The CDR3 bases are TGCGCCAGCAGCTTCACGGGACAGAACAATGAGCAGTTCTTC. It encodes CASSFTGQNNEQFF. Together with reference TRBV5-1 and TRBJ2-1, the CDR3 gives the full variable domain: KAGVTQTPRYLIKTRGQQVTLSCSPISGHRSVSWYQQTPGQGLQFLFEYFSETQRNKGNFPGRFSGRQFSNSRSEMNVSTLELGDSALYLCASSFTGQNNEQFFGPGTRLTVL.

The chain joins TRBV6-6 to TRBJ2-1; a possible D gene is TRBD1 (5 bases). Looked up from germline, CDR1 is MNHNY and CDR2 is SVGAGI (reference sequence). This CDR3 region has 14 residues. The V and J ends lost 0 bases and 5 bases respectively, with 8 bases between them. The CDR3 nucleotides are TGTGCCAGCAGTTACTCGACAGCCAACAATGAGCAGTTCTTC. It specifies CASSYSTANNEQFF.

CDR3: CASSSTRWYEQFF. The CDR3 DNA follows: TGTGCCAGCAGCTCGACTAGATGGTATGAGCAGTTCTTC. V and J are TRBV5-6 and TRBJ2-1; D is perhaps TRBD2 (6 bases). Trimming left V 3 bases short and J 8 bases short, with 12 bases between. CDR1 and CDR2 from the germline V gene are SGHDT and YYEEEE. The CDR3 runs to 13 residues.

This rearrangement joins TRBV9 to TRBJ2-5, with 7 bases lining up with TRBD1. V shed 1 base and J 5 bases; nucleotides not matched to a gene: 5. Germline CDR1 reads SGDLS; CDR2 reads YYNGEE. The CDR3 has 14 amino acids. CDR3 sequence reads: CASSVLGTEETQYF. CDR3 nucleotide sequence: TGTGCCAGCAGCGTATTGGGGACAGAGGAGACCCAGTACTTC.

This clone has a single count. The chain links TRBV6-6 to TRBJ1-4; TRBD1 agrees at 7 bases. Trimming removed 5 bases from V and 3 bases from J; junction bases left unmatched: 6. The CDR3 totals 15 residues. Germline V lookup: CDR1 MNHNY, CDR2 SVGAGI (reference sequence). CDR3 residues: CASSQQGRSNEKLFF. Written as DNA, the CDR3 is TGTGCCAGCAGTCAACAGGGGCGGTCTAATGAAAAACTGTTTTTT.

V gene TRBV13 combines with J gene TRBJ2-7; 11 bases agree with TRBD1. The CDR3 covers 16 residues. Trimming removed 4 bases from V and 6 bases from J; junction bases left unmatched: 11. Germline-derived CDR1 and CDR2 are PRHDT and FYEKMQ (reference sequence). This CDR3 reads CASSSASDRGRFEQYF. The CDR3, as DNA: TGTGCCAGCAGCTCAGCCTCGGACAGGGGGCGCTTCGAGCAGTACTTC.

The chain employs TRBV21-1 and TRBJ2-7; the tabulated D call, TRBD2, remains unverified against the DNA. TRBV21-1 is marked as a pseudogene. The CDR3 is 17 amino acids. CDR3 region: CASSPRLAGANSYEQYF. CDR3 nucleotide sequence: TGTGCCAGCAGCCCACGACTAGCGGGAGCCAACTCCTACGAGCAGTACTTC.

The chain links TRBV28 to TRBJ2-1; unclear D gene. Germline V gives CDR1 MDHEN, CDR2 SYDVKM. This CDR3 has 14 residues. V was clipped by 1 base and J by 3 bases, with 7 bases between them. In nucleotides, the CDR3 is TGTGCCAGCAGTTTATTTGGCAGCTACAATGAGCAGTTCTTC. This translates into CASSLFGSYNEQFF.

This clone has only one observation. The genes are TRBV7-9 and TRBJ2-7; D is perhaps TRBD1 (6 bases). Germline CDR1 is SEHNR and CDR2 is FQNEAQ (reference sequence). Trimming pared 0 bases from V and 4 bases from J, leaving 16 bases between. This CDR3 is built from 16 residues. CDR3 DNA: TGTGCCAGCAGCTTAGCGGATAGGGGACAAGCGTACGAGCAGTACTTC. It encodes CASSLADRGQAYEQYF.

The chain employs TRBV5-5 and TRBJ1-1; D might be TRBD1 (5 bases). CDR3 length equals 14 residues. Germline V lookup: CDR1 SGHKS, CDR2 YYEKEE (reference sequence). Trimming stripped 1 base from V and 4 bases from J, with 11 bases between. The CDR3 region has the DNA TGTGCCAGCAGCTTGTCACAGGAGCGCACTGAAGCTTTCTTT. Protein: CASSLSQERTEAFF.

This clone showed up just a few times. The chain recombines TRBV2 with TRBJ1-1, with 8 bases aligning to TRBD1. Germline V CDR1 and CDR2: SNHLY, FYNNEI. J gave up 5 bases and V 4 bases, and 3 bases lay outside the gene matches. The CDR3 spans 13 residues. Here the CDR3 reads CASSADRVTEAFF. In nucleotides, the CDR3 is TGTGCCAGCAGTGCGGACAGGGTGACTGAAGCTTTCTTT.

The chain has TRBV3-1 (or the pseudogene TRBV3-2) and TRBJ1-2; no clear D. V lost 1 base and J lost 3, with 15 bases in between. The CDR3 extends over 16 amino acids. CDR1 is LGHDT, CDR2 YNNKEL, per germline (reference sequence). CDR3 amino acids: CASSQGSGRNDYGYTF. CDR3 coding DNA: TGTGCCAGCAGCCAAGGTTCGGGTCGCAATGACTATGGCTACACCTTC.

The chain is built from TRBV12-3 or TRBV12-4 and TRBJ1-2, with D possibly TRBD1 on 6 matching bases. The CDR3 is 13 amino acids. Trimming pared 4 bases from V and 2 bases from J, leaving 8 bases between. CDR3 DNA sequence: TGTGCCAGCAGTTCCGACAGGAACTATGGCTACACCTTC. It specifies CASSSDRNYGYTF.

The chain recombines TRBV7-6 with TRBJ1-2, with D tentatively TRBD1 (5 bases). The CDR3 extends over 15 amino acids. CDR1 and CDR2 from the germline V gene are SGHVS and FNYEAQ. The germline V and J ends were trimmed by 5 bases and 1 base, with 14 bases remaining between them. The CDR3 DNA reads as TGTGCCAGCAGCCCAACCGCCGACAGTAACTATGGCTACACCTTC. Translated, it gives CASSPTADSNYGYTF.

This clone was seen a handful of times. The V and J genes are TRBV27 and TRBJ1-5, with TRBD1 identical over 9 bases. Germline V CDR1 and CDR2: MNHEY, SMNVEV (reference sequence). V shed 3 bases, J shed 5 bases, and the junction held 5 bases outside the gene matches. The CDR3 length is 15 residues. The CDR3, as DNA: TGTGCCAGCAGTTTGGCACAGGGGGCCTATCAGCCCCAGCATTTT. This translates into CASSLAQGAYQPQHF.

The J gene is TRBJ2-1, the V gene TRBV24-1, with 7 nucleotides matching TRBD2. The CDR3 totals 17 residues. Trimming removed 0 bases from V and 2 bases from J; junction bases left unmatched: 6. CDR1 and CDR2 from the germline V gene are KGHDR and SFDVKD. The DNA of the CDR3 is TGTGCCACCAGTGATTTGAAGGGAGGGGACGCCTACAATGAGCAGTTCTTC. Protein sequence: CATSDLKGGDAYNEQFF.

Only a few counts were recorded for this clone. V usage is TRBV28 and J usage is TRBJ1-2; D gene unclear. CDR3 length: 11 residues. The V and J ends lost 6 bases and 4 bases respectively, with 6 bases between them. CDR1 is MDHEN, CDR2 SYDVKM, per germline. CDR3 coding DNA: TGTGCCAGCAGGACACTCTATGGCTACACCTTC. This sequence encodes CASRTLYGYTF.